The T cell receptor beta chain under discussion was sequenced for a study of OX40 agonist ivuxolimab in advanced cancers. The wider study: Every 2 weeks, patients received ivuxolimab intravenously, dosed at 0.01 to 10 mg/kg. The group had a mean age of 60 years, ranged from roughly 23 to 85, and was around 82% male.

In the case of this clone: Its antigen remains unknown.

Study-level findings and limits: At 0.1 to 3.0 mg/kg and by week 6, clonal expansion occurred in CD4+ and CD8+ blood T cells. Among the lowest peripheral clonal expansion occurred in 0.1-3.0 mg/kg partial responders.

Here immunoSEQ multiplex PCR was the method, and the copy in TCRdb shows in-frame clones only, minus some. The profile shows about 23,000 clones, over 75% of them singletons. V dropped 5 bases and J dropped 5; count of bases not matched to a gene: 12. The CDR3 length is 15 residues. Germline V CDR1 and CDR2: MNHNY, SVGAGI (reference sequence). The chain joins TRBV6-6 to TRBJ2-7; 7 nucleotides align to TRBD1. The sequences come from CD4+ or CD8+ T cells sorted from blood, collected in a trial of the OX40 agonist ivuxolimab. This clonotype was sampled from an adult with an advanced solid tumor such as melanoma, head and neck, liver or kidney cancer. The CDR3 is CASSGPTGKGHEQYF. CDR3 DNA: TGTGCCAGCAGTGGCCCGACAGGGAAAGGTCACGAGCAGTACTTC.